One sample yielded the 20 T cell receptor beta chains listed below, sequenced in a study of cytomegalovirus exposure and HLA in healthy donors. A multiplex PCR was run with 60 Vbeta primers and 13 Jbeta primers. Measured with immunoSEQ multiplex PCR; TCRdb has only the in-frame clones, and not every one. The sample holds hundreds of thousands of clones; over 70% are singletons and the top ten take around 2.9%. Sample: PBMCs. These receptors all stem from a woman between 55 and 75 years old in good health and CMV-seropositive.

The chain employs TRBV2 and TRBJ2-3, with D tentatively TRBD1 (6 bases). This CDR3 contains 13 residues. Germline V gene sequence: CDR1 SNHLY, CDR2 FYNNEI. V lost 9 bases and J lost 1, with 11 bases in between. CDR3 DNA: TGTGCCAGAGAGGGGGAACGCACAGATACGCAGTATTTT. Translated: CAREGERTDTQYF.

The chain is built from TRBV5-4 and TRBJ1-2; D is unclear. The V and J ends lost 3 bases and 7 bases respectively, with 19 bases between them. Germline lookup yields CDR1 SGHNT and CDR2 YYREEE (reference sequence). This CDR3 has 15 residues. CDR3 residues: CASSSGAVGSFGYTF. For the CDR3, the DNA is TGTGCCAGCAGCTCTGGAGCGGTGGGCAGTTTTGGCTACACCTTC. Using reference TRBV5-4 and TRBJ1-2 for the parts outside the CDR3, the full variable domain is ETGVTQSPTHLIKTRGQQVTLRCSSQSGHNTVSWYQQALGQGPQFIFQYYREEENGRGNFPPRFSGLQFPNYSSELNVNALELDDSALYLCASSSGAVGSFGYTFGSGTRLTVV.

The rearrangement uses TRBV5-8 and TRBJ2-7; TRBD1 is a possible D gene (5 bases). V was shortened by 6 bases and J by 0 bases, with 13 bases between the two germline ends. This CDR3 spans 14 amino acids. Germline lookup yields CDR1 SGHTS and CDR2 YDEGEE. CDR3 bases: TGTGCCAGCATCACCTTCAGGGTCTCCTACGAGCAGTACTTC. It yields the protein CASITFRVSYEQYF.

The V gene is TRBV19, the J gene TRBJ2-1; weak D call: TRBD2 (5 bases). Germline V CDR1 and CDR2: LNHDA, SQIVND (reference sequence). The V end lost 5 bases, the J end lost 6 bases, and 14 bases lay between the germline ends. CDR3 length equals 14 residues. Here the CDR3 reads CASSYSGSGNEQFF. The CDR3, as DNA: TGTGCCAGTAGTTATAGTGGGAGTGGCAATGAGCAGTTCTTC.

This chain joins TRBV19 and TRBJ2-1, with 8 bases fitting TRBD1. V gave up 7 bases and J gave up 8 bases; unmatched junction bases: 13. The CDR3 sequence is 15 residues long. CDR1 is LNHDA, CDR2 SQIVND, per germline (reference sequence). The CDR3 region is CASKSGQGSIDEQFF. The CDR3 DNA follows: TGTGCCAGTAAAAGCGGACAGGGAAGCATCGATGAGCAGTTCTTC.

This chain links TRBV18 with TRBJ1-2; the D gene is possibly TRBD1 (6 bases). Trimming removed 3 bases from V and 4 bases from J, with 15 bases in between. Germline CDR1 reads KGHSH; CDR2 reads LQKENI. This CDR3 has 15 residues. CDR3 DNA sequence: TGTGCCAGCTCACCTTCGAGGGGGGGTGGCTATGGCTACACCTTC. As protein: CASSPSRGGGYGYTF.

This clone was recorded once. The rearrangement links TRBV28 to TRBJ2-7, with D perhaps TRBD1 (6 bases). The CDR3 contains 13 residues. The germline gives CDR1 MDHEN, CDR2 SYDVKM. The V end was cut by 4 bases, the J end by 4 bases, with 11 bases between. CDR3 in DNA: TGTGCCAGCAGTTCCACAGGGAATTACGAGCAGTACTTC. This gives the protein CASSSTGNYEQYF. The entire variable domain, with the rest obtained from reference TRBV28 and TRBJ2-7, is as follows: DVKVTQSSRYLVKRTGEKVFLECVQDMDHENMFWYRQDPGLGLRLIYFSYDVKMKEKGDIPEGYSVSREKKERFSLILESASTNQTSMYLCASSSTGNYEQYFGPGTRLTVT.

The chain recombines TRBV7-2 with TRBJ2-7, with 8 bases that match TRBD2. The trim removed 2 bases at V and 4 bases at J, leaving 7 bases unmatched. The CDR3 runs to 15 residues. Germline CDR1 is SGHTA and CDR2 is FQGNSA. The DNA of the CDR3 is TGTGCCAGCAGCTTACAAGCGGGGGCGACATACGAGCAGTACTTC. This encodes CASSLQAGATYEQYF. Variable domain in full (rest from reference TRBV7-2 and TRBJ2-7): GAGVSQSPSNKVTEKGKDVELRCDPISGHTALYWYRQSLGQGLEFLIYFQGNSAPDKSGLPSDRFSAERTGGSVSTLTIQRTQQEDSAVYLCASSLQAGATYEQYFGPGTRLTVT.

The V gene is TRBV9, the J gene TRBJ1-1; D remains unclear. The length of the CDR3 is 14 residues. Germline loops: CDR1 SGDLS, CDR2 YYNGEE. The germline V and J ends were trimmed by 0 bases and 1 base, with 7 bases remaining between them. CDR3 protein: CASSVDPENTEAFF. The CDR3 DNA reads as TGTGCCAGCAGCGTAGATCCAGAGAACACTGAAGCTTTCTTT.

The V gene is TRBV11-1, the J gene TRBJ2-1; 9 bases agree with TRBD2. The CDR3 totals 18 residues. The germline gives CDR1 SGHAT, CDR2 FQDESV (reference sequence). V trimming: 5 bases; J trimming: 7 bases; junction bases outside the gene matches: 18. The CDR3 here is CASSQGVGAGGSLNEQFF. The CDR3 nucleotides read TGTGCCAGCAGCCAGGGCGTTGGAGCGGGGGGCTCCCTAAATGAGCAGTTCTTC.

This rearrangement joins TRBV6-4 to TRBJ2-7; 10 bases map to TRBD2. Germline values: CDR1 MRHNA, CDR2 SNTAGT. The CDR3 is 15 amino acids. J was trimmed by 2 bases and V by 2 bases; bases with no gene match: 3. CDR3 sequence (DNA): TGTGCCAGCAGTGACCCTCTAGCGGGGGCCTACGAGCAGTACTTC. This translates into CASSDPLAGAYEQYF.

The rearrangement joins TRBV5-1 to TRBJ2-1; TRBD1 aligns across 7 bases. Trimming cost V 3 bases and J 5 bases; bases outside gene matches: 5. Per germline, CDR1 SGHRS and CDR2 YFSETQ. The CDR3 totals 14 residues. CDR3 coding DNA: TGCGCCAGCAGCTACAAACAGGGGAACAATGAGCAGTTCTTC. It yields the protein CASSYKQGNNEQFF.

V gene TRBV14 combines with J gene TRBJ2-2; 7 nucleotides line up with TRBD2. From germline, CDR1 is SGHDN and CDR2 FVKESK. This CDR3 spans 16 amino acids. The junction had 4 bases not matched to a gene; V was cut back by 3 bases and J by 0 bases. The CDR3 reads CASSHGLAANTGELFF. For the CDR3, the DNA is TGTGCCAGCAGCCACGGCCTAGCGGCGAACACCGGGGAGCTGTTTTTT.

The rearrangement uses TRBV19 and TRBJ1-1, with 7 nucleotides matching TRBD1. The junction had 8 bases not matched to a gene; V was cut back by 4 bases and J by 0 bases. The CDR3 is made up of 16 amino acids. CDR1 LNHDA and CDR2 SQIVND come from the germline V gene (reference sequence). This CDR3 is CASSSRQGLVNTEAFF. The DNA for the CDR3 is TGTGCCAGTAGTAGTCGACAGGGTCTGGTGAACACTGAAGCTTTCTTT.

CDR3 sequence (DNA): TGTGCCAGCAGATACAGGGGGTCGTACTATGGCTACACCTTC. Amino acid sequence: CASRYRGSYYGYTF. The chain is built from TRBV6-5 and TRBJ1-2, with 8 bases fitting TRBD1. The CDR3 covers 14 residues. Germline V gene lookup returns CDR1 MNHEY and CDR2 SVGAGI. With 6 bases clipped from V and 3 bases from J, the junction kept 6 bases outside the gene matches.

This clone was recorded only once. The chain combines TRBV30 with TRBJ2-5; D unclear. Germline CDR1 GTSNPN, CDR2 SVGIG (reference sequence). This CDR3 contains 13 residues. Trimming removed 0 bases from V and 2 bases from J, with 7 bases in between. CDR3 sequence: CAWSVAQQETQYF. The CDR3 DNA reads TGTGCCTGGAGTGTAGCGCAGCAAGAGACCCAGTACTTC.

The J gene is TRBJ1-1, the V gene TRBV19; a possible D gene is TRBD1 (5 bases). V was shortened by 7 bases and J by 6 bases, with 12 bases between the two germline ends. Germline V gene lookup returns CDR1 LNHDA and CDR2 SQIVND (reference sequence). This CDR3 region has 12 residues. The DNA for the CDR3 is TGTGCCAGTACTCCGACAGCCCCTGAAGCTTTCTTT. The encoded protein is CASTPTAPEAFF. The full variable domain, its missing parts supplied by reference TRBV19 and TRBJ1-1, is DGGITQSPKYLFRKEGQNVTLSCEQNLNHDAMYWYRQDPGQGLRLIYYSQIVNDFQKGDIAEGYSVSREKKESFPLTVTSAQKNPTAFYLCASTPTAPEAFFGQGTRLTVV.

This clone was seen only once. This sequence joins TRBV7-8 and TRBJ2-4, with TRBD2 as a possible D gene (7 bases). From germline, CDR1 is SGHVS and CDR2 FQNEAQ. This CDR3 contains 13 residues. Trimming cost V 8 bases and J 9 bases, with 17 bases left between them. The CDR3 loop reads CASGRAPGAIQYF. The CDR3 bases are TGTGCCAGCGGGAGGGCCCCAGGGGCCATTCAGTACTTC.

The rearrangement joins TRBV30 to TRBJ2-3; TRBD1 matches 8 bases. V trimming: 2 bases; J trimming: 3 bases; junction bases outside the gene matches: 4. CDR3 length equals 14 residues. Germline loops: CDR1 GTSNPN, CDR2 SVGIG (reference sequence). The CDR3: CAWSWTGRTDTQYF. In nucleotides, the CDR3 is TGTGCCTGGAGTTGGACAGGGCGGACAGATACGCAGTATTTT.

The chain couples TRBV6-5 to TRBJ1-1; 9 nucleotides line up with TRBD1. V dropped 7 bases and J dropped 6; count of bases not matched to a gene: 9. Germline CDR1 MNHEY, CDR2 SVGAGI. The CDR3 has 14 residues. CDR3 nucleotide sequence: TGTGCCAGCACCGCACAGGGGGCGCTCGCTGAAGCTTTCTTT. Its translation is CASTAQGALAEAFF.